This TCR beta chain was found in a study of PD-1 blockade in classical Hodgkin lymphoma. Overall study results and limits: Whoever responded completely had baseline diversity much like that seen in newly diagnosed patients. Patients starting nivolumab under 1 year after ASCT were excluded.

Each patient relapsed following autologous stem cell transplantation, and prior brentuximab vedotin exposure differed. Libraries were prepared by immunoSEQ multiplex PCR; TCRdb keeps only in-frame clonotypes and omits some of them. The data contain about 98,000 clones, 75% to 85% of them singletons. Concerning this clone: What it recognizes is unknown.

The material was peripheral blood mononuclear cells (PBMCs), obtained before the second cycle of nivolumab. This clonotype was obtained from a human donor with classical Hodgkin lymphoma.

CDR3 coding DNA: TGTGCCATCAGTGAGTGGCAGGGGGCACAGCCCCAGCATTTT. Translating it yields CAISEWQGAQPQHF. The chain is built from TRBV10-3 and TRBJ1-5, with 8 bases identical to TRBD1. V shed 1 base and J 7 bases; nucleotides not matched to a gene: 3. Germline lookup yields CDR1 ENHRY and CDR2 SYGVKD. The length of the CDR3 is 14 residues.